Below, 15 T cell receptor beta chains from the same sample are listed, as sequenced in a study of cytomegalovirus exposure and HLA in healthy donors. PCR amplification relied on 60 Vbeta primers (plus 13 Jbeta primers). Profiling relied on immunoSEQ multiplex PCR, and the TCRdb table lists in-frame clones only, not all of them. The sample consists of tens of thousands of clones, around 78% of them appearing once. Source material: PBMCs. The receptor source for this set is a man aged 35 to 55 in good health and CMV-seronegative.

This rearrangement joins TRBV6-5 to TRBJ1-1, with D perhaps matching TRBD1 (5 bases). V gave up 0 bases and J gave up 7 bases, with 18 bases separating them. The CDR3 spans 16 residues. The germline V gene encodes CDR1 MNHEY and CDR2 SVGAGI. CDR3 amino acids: CASSYSFTGLINEAFF. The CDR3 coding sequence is TGTGCCAGCAGTTACTCTTTCACAGGTTTAATTAATGAAGCTTTCTTT.

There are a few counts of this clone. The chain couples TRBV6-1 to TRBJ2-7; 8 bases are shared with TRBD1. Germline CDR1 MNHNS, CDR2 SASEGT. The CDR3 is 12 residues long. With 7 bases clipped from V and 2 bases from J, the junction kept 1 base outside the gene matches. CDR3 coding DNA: TGTGCCAGCACAGGGGGCCCCTACGAGCAGTACTTC. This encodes CASTGGPYEQYF.

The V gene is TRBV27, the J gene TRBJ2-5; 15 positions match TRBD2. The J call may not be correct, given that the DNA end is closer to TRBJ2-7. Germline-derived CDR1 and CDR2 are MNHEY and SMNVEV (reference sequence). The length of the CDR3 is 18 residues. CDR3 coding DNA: TGTGCCAGCAGTCCCTGGACTAGCGGGAGGGCCCAGGGGTACGAGCAGTACTTC. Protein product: CASSPWTSGRAQGYEQYF.

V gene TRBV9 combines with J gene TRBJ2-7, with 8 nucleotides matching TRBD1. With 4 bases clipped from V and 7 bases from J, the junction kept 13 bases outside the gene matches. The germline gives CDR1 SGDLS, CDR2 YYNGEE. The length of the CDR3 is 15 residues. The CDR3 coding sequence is TGTGCCAGCAGCCCAATACAGGGGGTGGCAGGGGAGCAGTACTTC. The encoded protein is CASSPIQGVAGEQYF.

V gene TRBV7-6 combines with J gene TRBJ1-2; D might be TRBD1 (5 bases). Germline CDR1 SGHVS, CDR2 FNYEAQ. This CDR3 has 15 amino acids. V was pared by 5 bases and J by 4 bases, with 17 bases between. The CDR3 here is CASSPLPGEPYGYTF. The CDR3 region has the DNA TGTGCCAGCAGCCCTCTGCCGGGGGAACCCTATGGCTACACCTTC.

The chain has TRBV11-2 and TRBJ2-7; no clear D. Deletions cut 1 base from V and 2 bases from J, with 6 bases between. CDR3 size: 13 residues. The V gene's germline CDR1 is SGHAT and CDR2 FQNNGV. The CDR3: CASSLVSAYEQYF. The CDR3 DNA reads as TGTGCCAGCAGCTTAGTTTCAGCCTACGAGCAGTACTTC. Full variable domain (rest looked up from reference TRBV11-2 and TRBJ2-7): EAGVAQSPRYKIIEKRQSVAFWCNPISGHATLYWYQQILGQGPKLLIQFQNNGVVDDSQLPKDRFSAERLKGVDSTLKIQPAKLEDSAVYLCASSLVSAYEQYFGPGTRLTVT.

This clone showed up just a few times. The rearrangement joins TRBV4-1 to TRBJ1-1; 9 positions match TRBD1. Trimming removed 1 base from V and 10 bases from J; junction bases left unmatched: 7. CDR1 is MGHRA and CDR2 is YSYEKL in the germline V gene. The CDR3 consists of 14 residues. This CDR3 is CASSQVGTGRAAFF. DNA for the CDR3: TGCGCCAGCAGCCAAGTAGGGACAGGGCGAGCAGCTTTCTTT.

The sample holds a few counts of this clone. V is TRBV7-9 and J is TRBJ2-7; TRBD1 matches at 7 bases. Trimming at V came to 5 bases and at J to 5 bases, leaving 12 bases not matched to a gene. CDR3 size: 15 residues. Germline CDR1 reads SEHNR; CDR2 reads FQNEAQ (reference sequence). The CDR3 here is CASSTALQGPHEQYF. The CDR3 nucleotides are TGTGCCAGCAGCACCGCCCTACAGGGGCCACACGAGCAGTACTTC.

The DNA for the CDR3 is TGTGCCAGCAAGGGACAGTACACTGAAGCTTTCTTT. Its translation is CASKGQYTEAFF. The V call is TRBV2, the J call TRBJ1-1, with TRBD1 matching over 7 bases. The CDR3 covers 12 residues. Germline V lookup: CDR1 SNHLY, CDR2 FYNNEI. The ends lost 7 bases at V and 3 bases at J; junction bases unmatched: 2.

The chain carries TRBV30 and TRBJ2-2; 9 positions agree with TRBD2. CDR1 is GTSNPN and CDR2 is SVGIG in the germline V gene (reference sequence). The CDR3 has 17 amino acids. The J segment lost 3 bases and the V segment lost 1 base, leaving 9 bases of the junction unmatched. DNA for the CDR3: TGTGCCTGGAGTGAACTCGCGGGAGGGGCATACACCGGGGAGCTGTTTTTT. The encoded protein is CAWSELAGGAYTGELFF.

CDR3 sequence: CASSFGTGGEQYF. Written as DNA, the CDR3 is TGTGCCAGCAGCTTTGGGACAGGTGGGGAGCAGTACTTC. The J gene is TRBJ2-7, the V gene TRBV7-9; 8 nucleotides agree with TRBD1. The CDR3 extends over 13 amino acids. The germline V gene encodes CDR1 SEHNR and CDR2 FQNEAQ (reference sequence). The trim removed 3 bases at V and 7 bases at J, leaving 5 bases unmatched.

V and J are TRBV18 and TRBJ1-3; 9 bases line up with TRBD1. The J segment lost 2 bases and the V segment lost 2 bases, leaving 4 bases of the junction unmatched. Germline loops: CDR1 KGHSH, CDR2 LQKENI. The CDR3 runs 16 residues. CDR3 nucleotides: TGTGCCAGCTCACCATACCGGGACAGGGCTGGAAACACCATATATTTT. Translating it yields CASSPYRDRAGNTIYF.

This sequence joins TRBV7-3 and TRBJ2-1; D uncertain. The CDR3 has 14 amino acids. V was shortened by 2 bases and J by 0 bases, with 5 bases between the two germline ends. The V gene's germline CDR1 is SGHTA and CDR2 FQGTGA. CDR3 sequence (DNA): TGTGCCAGCAGCTTAGGTAGCTCCTACAATGAGCAGTTCTTC. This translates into CASSLGSSYNEQFF.

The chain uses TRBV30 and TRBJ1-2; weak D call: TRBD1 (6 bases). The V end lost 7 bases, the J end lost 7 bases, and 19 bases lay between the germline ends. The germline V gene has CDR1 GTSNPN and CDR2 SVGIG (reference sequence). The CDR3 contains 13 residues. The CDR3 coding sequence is TGTGCCTCCCTCCTGGGGGGGCTGGGTGGCTACACCTTC. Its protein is CASLLGGLGGYTF.

CDR3 coding DNA: TGTGCCAGCAGACCGCAGGGGGGCAATCAGCCCCAGCATTTT. Its translation: CASRPQGGNQPQHF. The rearrangement joins TRBV28 to TRBJ1-5; TRBD1 matches 7 bases. CDR1 is MDHEN, CDR2 SYDVKM, per germline. Losses at the gene ends were 6 bases for V and 2 bases for J; bases not matched to a gene: 4. CDR3 length equals 14 residues. The entire variable domain, with the rest obtained from reference TRBV28 and TRBJ1-5, is as follows: DVKVTQSSRYLVKRTGEKVFLECVQDMDHENMFWYRQDPGLGLRLIYFSYDVKMKEKGDIPEGYSVSREKKERFSLILESASTNQTSMYLCASRPQGGNQPQHFGDGTRLSIL.